The source of this T cell receptor (beta chain) is a study of blood T cells in healthy people across ages. Study observations and caveats: Investigators viewed diversity estimates from one million T cells as underestimates, the study reported. Among T cells, TCR beta diversity per million cells dropped roughly linearly as age rose. Correlation between TCR beta diversity and naive T cell percentage was strong.

About this clonotype itself: Its antigen is unknown.

Per the germline V gene, CDR1 is SGHNT and CDR2 is YENEEA. Losses at the gene ends were 3 bases for V and 1 base for J; bases not matched to a gene: 4. This CDR3 has 15 residues. A second PCR, run for roughly 7 to 11 cycles, used a sample-barcoded 5' primer plus a J-beta primer mix. TCRdb re-called the 5' RACE reads through MiXCR, storing one row per CDR3 protein. The top ten clones hold 7.7% of a sample with around 1.7 million distinct CDR3 sequences, approximately 30% of them seen once. Peripheral blood was drawn, about 9.7 milliliters per donor. J is TRBJ2-3 and V is TRBV11-3; TRBD2 matches at 7 bases. The origin of this receptor is a young woman in good health. The sequencing sample was made of blood. The CDR3 DNA reads TGTGCCAGCAGCTTGGGGGGGGAGCGCACAGATACGCAGTATTTT. It encodes CASSLGGERTDTQYF.